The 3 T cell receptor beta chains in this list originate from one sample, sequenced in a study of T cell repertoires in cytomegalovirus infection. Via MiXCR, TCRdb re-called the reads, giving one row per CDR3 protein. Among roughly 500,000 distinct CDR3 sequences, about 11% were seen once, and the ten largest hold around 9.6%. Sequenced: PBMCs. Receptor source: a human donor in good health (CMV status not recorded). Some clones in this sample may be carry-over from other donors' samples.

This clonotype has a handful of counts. The chain's CDR3 is CSGDLRKNTEAFF. CDR3 bases: TGCAGTGGGGATTTGCGGAAAAACACTGAAGCTTTCTTT. The V gene is TRBV20-1, the J gene TRBJ1-1; no firm D call. The CDR3 has 13 residues. Germline CDR1 reads DFQATT; CDR2 reads SNEGSKA (reference sequence). Trimming removed 7 bases from V and 2 bases from J, with 14 bases in between.

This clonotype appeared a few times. The CDR3: CASSYGGTLGDNEQFF. The CDR3 region has the DNA TGTGCCAGCAGTTACGGGGGGACCTTAGGAGACAATGAGCAGTTCTTC. The rearrangement uses TRBV6-5 and TRBJ2-1; D might be TRBD2 (6 bases). Trimming shortened V by 2 bases and J by 5 bases, and 16 bases separated the two germline ends. The CDR3 consists of 16 residues. The germline V gene has CDR1 MNHEY and CDR2 SVGAGI.

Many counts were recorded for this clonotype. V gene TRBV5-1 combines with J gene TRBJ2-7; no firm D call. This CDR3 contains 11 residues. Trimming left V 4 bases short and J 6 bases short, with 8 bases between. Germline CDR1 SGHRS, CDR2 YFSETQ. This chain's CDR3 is CASSQTGEQYF. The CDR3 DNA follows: TGCGCCAGCAGCCAAACGGGCGAGCAGTACTTC. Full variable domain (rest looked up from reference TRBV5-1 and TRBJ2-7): KAGVTQTPRYLIKTRGQQVTLSCSPISGHRSVSWYQQTPGQGLQFLFEYFSETQRNKGNFPGRFSGRQFSNSRSEMNVSTLELGDSALYLCASSQTGEQYFGPGTRLTVT.